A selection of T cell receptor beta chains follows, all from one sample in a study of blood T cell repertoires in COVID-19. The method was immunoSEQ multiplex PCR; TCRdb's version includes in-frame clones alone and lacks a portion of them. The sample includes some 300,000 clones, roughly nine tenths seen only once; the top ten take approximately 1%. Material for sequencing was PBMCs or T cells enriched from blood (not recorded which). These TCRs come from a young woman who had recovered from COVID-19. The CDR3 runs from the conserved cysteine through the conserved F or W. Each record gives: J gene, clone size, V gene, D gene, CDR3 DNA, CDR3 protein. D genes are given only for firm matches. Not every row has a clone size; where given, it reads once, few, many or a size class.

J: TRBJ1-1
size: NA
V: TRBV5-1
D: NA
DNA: TGCGCCAGCAGCTTGGCGGGGGGCAGGATGGCTGAAGCTTTCTTT
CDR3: CASSLAGGRMAEAFF

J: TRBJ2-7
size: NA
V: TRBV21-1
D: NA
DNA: TGTGCCAGCAGCAACCGGGACAGGGCGAGCGGGCAGTACTTC
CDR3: CASSNRDRASGQYF

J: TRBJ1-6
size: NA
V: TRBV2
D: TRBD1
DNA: TGTGCCAGCAGTGCGGGACAGGCTAATTCACCCCTCCACTTT
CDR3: CASSAGQANSPLHF

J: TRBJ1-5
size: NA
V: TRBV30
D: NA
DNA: TGTGCCTGGAGTGTACTAGGGGGTGAGGCTCAGCCCCAGCATTTT
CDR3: CAWSVLGGEAQPQHF

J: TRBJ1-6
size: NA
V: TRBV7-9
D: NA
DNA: TGTGCCAGCAGCTTAGGCGGTAATTCACCCCTCCACTTT
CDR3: CASSLGGNSPLHF

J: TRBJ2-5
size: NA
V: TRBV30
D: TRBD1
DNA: TGTGCCTGGAGGCTGACAGGGGGAGGGTGGAAGACCCAGTACTTC
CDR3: CAWRLTGGGWKTQYF

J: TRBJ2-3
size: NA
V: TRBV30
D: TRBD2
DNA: TGTGCCTGGGGGACTAGCGGGGTATCAGATACGCAGTATTTT
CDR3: CAWGTSGVSDTQYF

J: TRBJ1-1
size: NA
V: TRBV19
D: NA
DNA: TGTGCCAGTAGTAACCAGGGCCAGGACACTGAAGCTTTCTTT
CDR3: CASSNQGQDTEAFF

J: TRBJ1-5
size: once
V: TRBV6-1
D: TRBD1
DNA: TGTGCCAGCAGTGATCAGGGGGGCAATCAGCCCCAGCATTTT
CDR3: CASSDQGGNQPQHF

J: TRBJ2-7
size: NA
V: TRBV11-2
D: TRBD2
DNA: TGTGCCAGCAGCTTAGGGGTCGGGGGGGCCTGGAACGAGCAGTACTTC
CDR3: CASSLGVGGAWNEQYF

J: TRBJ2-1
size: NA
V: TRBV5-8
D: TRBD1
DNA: TGTGCCAGCAGCTTGGATTCGGGACAGGGATACAATGAGCAGTTCTTC
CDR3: CASSLDSGQGYNEQFF

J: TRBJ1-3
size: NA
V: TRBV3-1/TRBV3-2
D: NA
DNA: TGTGCCAGCAGCTACGCGGGACTGATAGGAAACACCATATATTTT
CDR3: CASSYAGLIGNTIYF

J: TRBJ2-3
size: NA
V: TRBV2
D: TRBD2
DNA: TGTGCCAGCAGTGGGCGGGGGGGCCAAACAGATACGCAGTATTTT
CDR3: CASSGRGGQTDTQYF

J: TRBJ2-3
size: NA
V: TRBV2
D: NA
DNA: TGTGGTGGAAGGACAGACTTCACGCAGTATTTT
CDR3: CGGRTDFTQYF

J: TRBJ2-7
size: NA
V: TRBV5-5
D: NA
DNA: TGTGCCAGCAGCCCCGACCAGGGACACTACGAGCAGTACTTC
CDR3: CASSPDQGHYEQYF

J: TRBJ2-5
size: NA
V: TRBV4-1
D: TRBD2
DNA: TGCGCCAGCAGCCTGGGACTAGCGGGGGCCCAAGAGACCCAGTACTTC
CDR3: CASSLGLAGAQETQYF

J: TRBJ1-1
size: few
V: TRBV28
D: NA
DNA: TGTGCCAGCAGTACCCAGCGGAGGGGCACTGAAGCTTTCTTT
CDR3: CASSTQRRGTEAFF

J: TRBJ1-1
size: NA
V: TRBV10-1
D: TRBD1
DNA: TGCGCCAGCAGCAACAGGGGGCGCATCGGCAACACTGAAGCTTTCTTT
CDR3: CASSNRGRIGNTEAFF